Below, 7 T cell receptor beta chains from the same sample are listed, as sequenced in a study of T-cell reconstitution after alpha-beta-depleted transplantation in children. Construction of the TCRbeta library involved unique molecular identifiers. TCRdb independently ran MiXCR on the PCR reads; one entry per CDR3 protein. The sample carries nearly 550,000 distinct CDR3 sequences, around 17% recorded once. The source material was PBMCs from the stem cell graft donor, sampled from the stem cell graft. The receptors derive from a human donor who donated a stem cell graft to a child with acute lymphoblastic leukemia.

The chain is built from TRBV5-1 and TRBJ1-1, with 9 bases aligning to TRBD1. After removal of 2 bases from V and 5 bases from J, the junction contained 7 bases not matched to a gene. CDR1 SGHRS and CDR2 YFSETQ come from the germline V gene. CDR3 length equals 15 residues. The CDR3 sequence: CASSFAGTGLTEAFF. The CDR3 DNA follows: TGCGCCAGCAGCTTTGCCGGGACAGGGCTTACTGAAGCTTTCTTT.

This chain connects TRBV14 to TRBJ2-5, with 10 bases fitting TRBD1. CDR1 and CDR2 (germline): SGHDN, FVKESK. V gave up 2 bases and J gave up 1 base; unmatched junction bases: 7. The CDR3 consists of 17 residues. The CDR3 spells CASSQSGTGAIQETQYF. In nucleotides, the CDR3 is TGTGCCAGCAGCCAATCCGGGACAGGGGCAATCCAAGAGACCCAGTACTTC. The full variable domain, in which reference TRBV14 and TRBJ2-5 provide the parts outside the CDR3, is EAGVTQFPSHSVIEKGQTVTLRCDPISGHDNLYWYRRVMGKEIKFLLHFVKESKQDESGMPNNRFLAERTGGTYSTLKVQPAELEDSGVYFCASSQSGTGAIQETQYFGPGTRLLVL.

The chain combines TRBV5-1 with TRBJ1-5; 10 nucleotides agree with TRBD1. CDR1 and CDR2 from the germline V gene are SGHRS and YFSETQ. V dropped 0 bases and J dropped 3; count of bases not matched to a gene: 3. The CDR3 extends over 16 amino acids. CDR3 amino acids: CASSLGTGGYNQPQHF. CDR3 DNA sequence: TGCGCCAGCAGCTTGGGGACAGGGGGTTACAATCAGCCCCAGCATTTT.

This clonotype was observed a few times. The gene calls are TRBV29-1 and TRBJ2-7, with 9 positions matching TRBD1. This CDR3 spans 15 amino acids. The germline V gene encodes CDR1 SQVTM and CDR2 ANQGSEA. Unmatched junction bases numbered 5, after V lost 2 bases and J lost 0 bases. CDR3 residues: CSVEPLDRGSYEQYF. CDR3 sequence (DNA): TGCAGCGTTGAACCTTTGGACAGGGGCTCCTACGAGCAGTACTTC.

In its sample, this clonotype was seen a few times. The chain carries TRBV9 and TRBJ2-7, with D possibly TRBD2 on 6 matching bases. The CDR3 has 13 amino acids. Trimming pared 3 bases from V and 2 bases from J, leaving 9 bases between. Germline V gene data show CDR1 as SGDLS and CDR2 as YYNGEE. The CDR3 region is CASSARGTYEQYF. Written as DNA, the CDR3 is TGTGCCAGCAGCGCGCGGGGCACCTACGAGCAGTACTTC.

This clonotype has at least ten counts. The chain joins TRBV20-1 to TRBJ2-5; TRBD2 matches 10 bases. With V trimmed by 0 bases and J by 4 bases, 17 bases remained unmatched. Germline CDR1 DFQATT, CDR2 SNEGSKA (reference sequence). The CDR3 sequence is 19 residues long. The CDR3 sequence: CSARDEASGSGGLGETQYF. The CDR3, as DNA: TGCAGTGCTAGAGATGAGGCTAGCGGGAGCGGTGGCCTTGGAGAGACCCAGTACTTC.

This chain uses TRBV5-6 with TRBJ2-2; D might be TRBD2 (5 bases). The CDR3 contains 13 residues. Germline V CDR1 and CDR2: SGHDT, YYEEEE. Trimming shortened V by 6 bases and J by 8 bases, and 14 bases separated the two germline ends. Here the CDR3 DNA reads TGTGCCAGCACCTTTGGAGGCTGGGGGGAGCTGTTTTTT. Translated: CASTFGGWGELFF.